One and the same sample provided the 27 T cell receptor beta chains below, sequenced in a study of blood T cell repertoires in COVID-19. Clones were read by immunoSEQ multiplex PCR, and TCRdb kept only the in-frame ones, dropping some. The sample consists of 300,000 to 400,000 clones, approximately 86% of them appearing once. The sample taken for sequencing was PBMCs or T cells enriched from blood (not recorded which). These receptors were obtained from a woman aged 40 to 50 with acute COVID-19.

This chain connects TRBV12-3 or TRBV12-4 to TRBJ1-2; TRBD1 matches at 9 bases. Trimming removed 5 bases from V and 6 bases from J; junction bases left unmatched: 1. The CDR3 consists of 12 residues. CDR3 region: CASSRDRDGYTF. The CDR3, as DNA: TGTGCCAGCAGTCGGGACAGGGATGGCTACACCTTC.

This clone was counted a single time. The CDR3 bases are TGTGCCAGCAGCTCCAAAACTAACTATGGCTACACCTTC. As protein: CASSSKTNYGYTF. The chain joins TRBV11-2 to TRBJ1-2; D is unresolved. Germline CDR1 SGHAT, CDR2 FQNNGV. V lost 4 bases and J 0 bases, leaving 6 bases between the germline ends. The CDR3 spans 13 residues.

The V and J genes are TRBV3-1 (or the pseudogene TRBV3-2) and TRBJ2-5, with TRBD2 as a possible D gene (5 bases). The CDR3 is made up of 15 amino acids. Per germline, CDR1 LGHDT and CDR2 YNNKEL (reference sequence). V was clipped by 7 bases and J by 1 base, with 16 bases between them. CDR3 residues: CASNKGIGGQETQYF. The CDR3 DNA is TGTGCCAGCAACAAAGGGATTGGAGGCCAAGAGACCCAGTACTTC.

J is TRBJ2-3 and V is TRBV2, with D tentatively TRBD2 (5 bases). V was cut by 5 bases and J by 3 bases, with 18 bases left in between. The CDR3 is 16 amino acids. Germline assignment: CDR1 SNHLY and CDR2 FYNNEI. The CDR3 spells CASSSTLASQTDTQYF. The DNA for the CDR3 is TGTGCCAGCAGTAGTACTCTAGCCAGCCAGACAGATACGCAGTATTTT.

V gene TRBV11-2 combines with J gene TRBJ2-7; 7 bases are shared with TRBD1. Germline V gene lookup returns CDR1 SGHAT and CDR2 FQNNGV. V lost 3 bases to trimming and J lost 4 bases; unmatched junction nucleotides: 9. The CDR3 sequence is 15 residues long. CDR3 bases: TGTGCCAGCAGCTTTCCGGGACAGACGTTATACGAGCAGTACTTC. Translated: CASSFPGQTLYEQYF.

This clone was seen only once. The chain joins TRBV18 to TRBJ1-2; perhaps TRBD1 as D (6 bases). V lost 3 bases and J lost 5, with 19 bases in between. The CDR3 extends over 16 amino acids. CDR1 is KGHSH, CDR2 LQKENI, per germline. CDR3 DNA: TGTGCCAGCTCACCTTCAGGACAGAAAAGAGGATATGGCTACACCTTC. Translating gives CASSPSGQKRGYGYTF.

About this clone: This CDR3 is also generated by other DNA sequences in the sample. The chain combines TRBV2 with TRBJ1-2; D not resolved. The CDR3 spans 13 residues. Germline assignment: CDR1 SNHLY and CDR2 FYNNEI. V lost 0 bases and J lost 4, with 6 bases in between. The CDR3 region is CASSEAGFYGYTF. The CDR3 nucleotides read TGTGCCAGCAGTGAAGCCGGGTTCTATGGCTACACCTTC.

The J gene is TRBJ2-7, the V gene TRBV19; 7 nucleotides match TRBD2. CDR3 length: 14 residues. Germline loops: CDR1 LNHDA, CDR2 SQIVND (reference sequence). The V and J ends lost 6 bases and 6 bases, in that order; junction bases with no gene match: 11. Here the CDR3 reads CASSIGLGVGEQYF. CDR3 nucleotide sequence: TGTGCCAGTAGCATCGGACTAGGCGTAGGCGAGCAGTACTTC.

The gene calls are TRBV15 and TRBJ2-7, with 10 positions matching TRBD2. The ends lost 6 bases at V and 2 bases at J; junction bases unmatched: 4. Germline CDR1 and CDR2: LNHNV and YYDKDF (reference sequence). This CDR3 has 14 residues. As DNA, the CDR3 is TGTGCCACCAGTCAAGCGGGGGGGGCCTACGAGCAGTACTTC. Protein sequence: CATSQAGGAYEQYF.

The chain couples TRBV28 to TRBJ2-5, with a possible D match to TRBD2 (6 bases). Trimming stripped 6 bases from V and 5 bases from J, with 13 bases between. The germline V gene encodes CDR1 MDHEN and CDR2 SYDVKM. This CDR3 is built from 13 residues. The CDR3 loop is CASSPGDGETQYF. DNA of the CDR3: TGTGCCAGCAGCCCGGGAGACGGGGAGACCCAGTACTTC.

The V gene is TRBV9, the J gene TRBJ1-5, with D perhaps TRBD1 (5 bases). The CDR3 loop spans 17 amino acids. Germline loops: CDR1 SGDLS, CDR2 YYNGEE. V lost 2 bases to trimming and J lost 0 bases, with 15 bases between them. The CDR3 DNA follows: TGTGCCAGCAGCGTTGCAAATCAGGGTGATAGCAATCAGCCCCAGCATTTT. It yields the protein CASSVANQGDSNQPQHF. Full variable domain (missing parts from reference TRBV9 and TRBJ1-5): DSGVTQTPKHLITATGQRVTLRCSPRSGDLSVYWYQQSLDQGLQFLIQYYNGEERAKGNILERFSAQQFPDLHSELNLSSLELGDSALYFCASSVANQGDSNQPQHFGDGTRLSIL.

The chain has TRBV9 and TRBJ1-1; D is unclear. Trimming pared 5 bases from V and 5 bases from J, leaving 16 bases between. The germline gives CDR1 SGDLS, CDR2 YYNGEE. The CDR3 runs to 14 residues. Here the CDR3 reads CASSALRERTEAFF. The CDR3 nucleotides are TGTGCCAGCAGTGCGCTCCGGGAGAGGACTGAAGCTTTCTTT.

This chain connects TRBV18 to TRBJ1-5, with TRBD1 matching 7 bases. Trimming cost V 2 bases and J 2 bases; bases outside gene matches: 0. Germline V CDR1 and CDR2: KGHSH, LQKENI. The CDR3 has 14 residues. The CDR3 spells CASSPDRGNQPQHF. In DNA, the CDR3 is TGTGCCAGCTCACCAGACAGGGGCAATCAGCCCCAGCATTTT.

The chain combines TRBV7-9 with TRBJ2-5; tentatively, D is TRBD1 (5 bases). The V end lost 1 base, the J end lost 1 base, and 13 bases lay between the germline ends. Germline loops: CDR1 SEHNR, CDR2 FQNEAQ (reference sequence). This CDR3 comprises 16 residues. CDR3 sequence: CASSLGQGSPQETQYF. The CDR3 DNA sequence: TGTGCCAGCAGCTTAGGGCAGGGTAGCCCCCAAGAGACCCAGTACTTC. Based on the CDR3 plus reference TRBV7-9 and TRBJ2-5, the full variable domain is DTGVSQNPRHKITKRGQNVTFRCDPISEHNRLYWYRQTLGQGPEFLTYFQNEAQLEKSRLLSDRFSAERPKGSFSTLEIQRTEQGDSAMYLCASSLGQGSPQETQYFGPGTRLLVL.

The chain couples TRBV5-1 to TRBJ2-5; 7 bases fit TRBD1. The CDR3 contains 13 residues. Trimming cost V 4 bases and J 5 bases; bases outside gene matches: 5. Germline V lookup: CDR1 SGHRS, CDR2 YFSETQ. CDR3 nucleotides: TGCGCCAGCAGCAAGAACAGGGGTGAGACCCAGTACTTC. Protein: CASSKNRGETQYF.

The chain recombines TRBV5-1 with TRBJ1-2, with TRBD1 identical over 10 bases. Germline V gene data show CDR1 as SGHRS and CDR2 as YFSETQ. CDR3 length: 17 amino acids. The ends lost 1 base at V and 3 bases at J; junction bases unmatched: 9. CDR3 sequence: CASSLYTGTGAYYGYTF. The DNA for the CDR3 is TGCGCCAGCAGCTTGTATACCGGGACAGGGGCCTACTATGGCTACACCTTC.

The table lists this clone with a count of one. The rearrangement links TRBV5-4 to TRBJ2-2; 8 bases are shared with TRBD1. The germline CDR1 and CDR2 sequences are SGHNT and YYREEE (reference sequence). The CDR3 spans 16 residues. After removal of 4 bases from V and 4 bases from J, the junction contained 9 bases not matched to a gene. This CDR3 reads CASSPQGARGTGELFF. The CDR3 bases are TGTGCCAGCAGCCCCCAGGGGGCGAGAGGCACCGGGGAGCTGTTTTTT.

The CDR3 loop is CASSRPTGGNGYTF. The CDR3 DNA reads as TGTGCCAGCAGCCGACCGACAGGGGGGAATGGCTACACCTTC. The J gene is TRBJ1-2, the V gene TRBV5-4; 9 positions match TRBD1. This CDR3 comprises 14 residues. Per germline, CDR1 SGHNT and CDR2 YYREEE (reference sequence). Unmatched junction bases numbered 7, after V lost 4 bases and J lost 6 bases.

This clone occurred a few times. This chain joins TRBV7-9 and TRBJ2-7; 8 nucleotides agree with TRBD1. The CDR3 is made up of 14 amino acids. Losses at the gene ends were 7 bases for V and 0 bases for J; bases not matched to a gene: 5. The germline CDR1 and CDR2 sequences are SEHNR and FQNEAQ (reference sequence). CDR3: CASNMGTGSYEQYF. The CDR3 DNA reads as TGTGCCAGCAACATGGGGACAGGCTCCTACGAGCAGTACTTC.

The rearrangement joins TRBV3-1 (or the pseudogene TRBV3-2) to TRBJ1-4; perhaps TRBD1 as D (5 bases). The V end lost 4 bases, the J end lost 2 bases, and 17 bases lay between the germline ends. CDR1 LGHDT and CDR2 YNNKEL come from the germline V gene (reference sequence). The CDR3 contains 17 residues. The chain's CDR3 is CASSPSGGRRTNEKLFF. CDR3 DNA sequence: TGTGCCAGCAGCCCGAGCGGGGGTCGGAGGACTAATGAAAAACTGTTTTTT.

The rearrangement uses TRBV7-9 and TRBJ2-3; perhaps TRBD2 as D (5 bases). This CDR3 has 15 amino acids. V lost 7 bases to trimming and J lost 4 bases, with 18 bases between them. Germline CDR1 SEHNR, CDR2 FQNEAQ (reference sequence). The CDR3: CASTPAGILPDTQYF. DNA of the CDR3: TGTGCCAGCACCCCGGCCGGGATTCTTCCAGATACGCAGTATTTT.

This chain joins TRBV28 and TRBJ1-1; D ambiguous. The CDR3 consists of 14 residues. Germline CDR1 reads MDHEN; CDR2 reads SYDVKM. The germline V and J ends were trimmed by 4 bases and 5 bases, with 14 bases remaining between them. Here the CDR3 DNA reads TGTGCCAGCAGTTCCACGGGGTCGGGGACTGAAGCTTTCTTT. Amino acid sequence: CASSSTGSGTEAFF.

The rearrangement joins TRBV9 to TRBJ2-3; 10 bases align to TRBD2. Trimming took 0 bases from V and 5 from J; bases not matched to a gene: 6. The CDR3 runs to 16 residues. In germline, CDR1 is SGDLS, CDR2 YYNGEE. The CDR3 bases are TGTGCCAGCAGCGTAGGTCTAGCGGGAGCAGGAGATACGCAGTATTTT. Encoded protein: CASSVGLAGAGDTQYF.

This clone has only a few counts. The chain links TRBV6-5 to TRBJ2-1; TRBD1 might be the D (6 bases). The V gene's germline CDR1 is MNHEY and CDR2 SVGAGI. There are 13 residues in the CDR3. The V end lost 6 bases, the J end lost 4 bases, and 10 bases lay between the germline ends. The CDR3 DNA is TGTGCCAGCAGCGGACAGCCATACAATGAGCAGTTCTTC. Its protein product is CASSGQPYNEQFF.

This clone came up a few times. The chain has TRBV6-2 or TRBV6-3 and TRBJ2-7, with 7 bases aligning to TRBD2. The V gene end was trimmed by 4 bases and the J gene end by 2 bases; junction bases not matched to a gene: 11. The CDR3 has 16 residues. Germline V gene data show CDR1 as MNHEY and CDR2 as SVGEGT. CDR3 nucleotide sequence: TGTGCCAGCAGTTTACATGTGGGAGGGCCTACCTACGAGCAGTACTTC. It codes for CASSLHVGGPTYEQYF.

The table lists this clone with a few counts. J is TRBJ2-7 and V is TRBV6-2 or TRBV6-3; 7 nucleotides agree with TRBD1. The CDR3 sequence is 15 residues long. Trimming at V came to 5 bases and at J to 7 bases, leaving 14 bases not matched to a gene. Germline lookup yields CDR1 MNHEY and CDR2 SVGEGT. CDR3 nucleotides: TGTGCCAGCAGTAGACCCCAAACAGGGGTGGGGGAGCAGTACTTC. Its protein product is CASSRPQTGVGEQYF.

The V call is TRBV5-1, the J call TRBJ2-1; 13 bases fit TRBD2. This CDR3 is 20 amino acids long. The V gene end was trimmed by 4 bases and the J gene end by 3 bases; junction bases not matched to a gene: 16. Germline CDR1 reads SGHRS; CDR2 reads YFSETQ. The CDR3: CASSVTPGLAGPKNYNEQFF. In DNA form, the CDR3 reads TGCGCCAGCAGCGTTACGCCGGGACTAGCGGGGCCTAAAAACTACAATGAGCAGTTCTTC.